This passage covers 13 T cell receptor beta chains from one sample sequenced in a study of tumor-infiltrating lymphocytes in primary liver carcinoma. The tissue used was unsorted bulk material of roughly 17-32 mg. RNA and DNA were co-extracted from it with the AllPrep DNA/RNA mini kit. The investigators made TCR beta cDNA from approximately 510 ng total RNA, using a constant-region primer. Slightly modified ARM-PCR served as the procedure for the TCR beta libraries. These libraries came from three rounds of nested multiplex PCR. Running around 10 cycles apiece, the first two PCR rounds relied on TRBV1-TRBV30 forward primers together with a C-beta reverse primer. Each CDR3 protein is one row after TCRdb ran MiXCR on the multiplex PCR reads. In the table there are about 50,000 distinct CDR3 sequences, around 82% of which are singletons. Sequencing was performed on liver tumor tissue from sampling region 5. Subset defined: tumor region T5, tumor centre. These TCRs come from a man aged 40-50 years with primary liver carcinoma and hepatitis B virus infection.

This clonotype was observed a few times. Given the absence of the conserved phenylalanine or tryptophan at the CDR3 end, a read error is likely. The V and J genes are TRBV4-2 and TRBJ1-2; weak D call: TRBD1 (6 bases). CDR1 and CDR2 (germline): LGHNA, YNFKEQ. This CDR3 spans 16 amino acids. Trimming stripped 1 base from V and 1 base from J, with 13 bases between. The CDR3 sequence: CASSQAGAGGNYGYTL. The CDR3, as DNA: TGTGCCAGCAGCCAAGCAGGGGCGGGCGGTAACTATGGCTACACCCTC.

Notes on this clonotype: Its ends do not fully match the called genes, so a read error is possible. V is TRBV11-1 and J is TRBJ2-1, with TRBD2 matching over 9 bases. Germline V gives CDR1 SGHAT, CDR2 FQDESV (reference sequence). The CDR3 sequence is 13 residues long. The CDR3 loop reads CASNAGGPHELFF. Written as DNA, the CDR3 is TGTGCCAGCAACGCGGGAGGGCCGCATGAGCTGTTCTTC.

The chain links TRBV5-4 to TRBJ2-5, with D perhaps being TRBD1 or TRBD2 (5 bases each). Germline-derived CDR1 and CDR2 are SGHNT and YYREEE (reference sequence). Trimming pared 1 base from V and 14 bases from J, leaving 24 bases between. The CDR3 covers 15 residues. The CDR3 nucleotides read TGTGCCAGCAGCTTGAACTGGGACGGCCAAGAGACACACTACTTC. Protein sequence: CASSLNWDGQETHYF.

This sequence joins TRBV11-2 and TRBJ1-1; 7 bases agree with TRBD1. The CDR3 consists of 14 residues. Unmatched junction bases numbered 3, after V lost 0 bases and J lost 5 bases. Germline V gene lookup returns CDR1 SGHAT and CDR2 FQNNGV. CDR3 sequence: CASSLDPGGTEAFF. The DNA for the CDR3 is TGTGCCAGCAGCTTAGATCCAGGGGGGACTGAAGCTTTCTTT.

A note on this clonotype: A much larger clone lies a single base off, so this may be a read error. The chain employs TRBV4-3 and TRBJ2-3; D is unclear. The CDR3 spans 13 residues. Germline CDR1 is LGHNA and CDR2 is YSLEER. The CDR3 nucleotides are TGCGCCAACAGCCAAGAGGAGTGGGGTACGCAGTATTTT. Its translation is CANSQEEWGTQYF.

About this clonotype: The junction departs from the called germline gene at one end, perhaps through a read error. V gene TRBV29-1 combines with J gene TRBJ2-7; D might be TRBD1 (6 bases). The germline V gene encodes CDR1 SQVTM and CDR2 ANQGSEA. There are 13 residues in the CDR3. The CDR3 DNA is TGCAGCGTTTCGTCGACAGGACCCTACGAGCAGCACTTC. Translated: CSVSSTGPYEQHF.

The J gene is TRBJ1-2, the V gene TRBV7-2; D call uncertain. The CDR3 runs 15 residues. The germline V gene has CDR1 SGHTA and CDR2 FQGNSA. V was clipped by 1 base and J by 4 bases, with 13 bases between them. The CDR3 bases are TGTGCCAGCAGCTTAGTAGCCGGACCGAGCTATGGCTACACCTTC. It is translated as CASSLVAGPSYGYTF.

With respect to this clonotype: This CDR3 is missing its conserved last phenylalanine or tryptophan, likely due to a read error. DNA for the CDR3: TGTGCCAGCAGCCGCGGACTAGCATCGGGGGAGCTGTTTCAT. Its protein product is CASSRGLASGELFH. V gene TRBV7-3 combines with J gene TRBJ2-2; TRBD2 matches at 8 bases. With 5 bases clipped from V and 8 bases from J, the junction kept 7 bases outside the gene matches. This CDR3 comprises 14 residues. Germline loops: CDR1 SGHTA, CDR2 FQGTGA.

This clonotype has only one observation. The CDR3 bases are TGCAGCGCCCCGGATGGCGGCCTGGTAGGAAAGCAGTTCTTC. It yields the protein CSAPDGGLVGKQFF. The chain carries TRBV29-1 and TRBJ2-1; D unclear. This CDR3 contains 14 residues. The germline gives CDR1 SQVTM, CDR2 ANQGSEA. The V gene lost 7 bases and the J gene lost 11 bases, with 24 bases spanning the gap.

The V and J genes are TRBV25-1 and TRBJ1-2; tentative D call: TRBD1 (5 bases). The CDR3 is 13 amino acids. In germline, CDR1 is MGHDK, CDR2 SYGVNS. The ends were cut back, 5 bases at V and 13 bases at J, with 20 bases in the middle. CDR3: CASSPSGRGDCTF. The CDR3 DNA sequence: TGTGCCAGCAGTCCGTCAGGGAGGGGTGACTGCACCTTC.

A note on this clonotype: The junction shows a germline mismatch at one end, possibly a read error. This chain links TRBV11-1 with TRBJ1-1, with D perhaps matching TRBD1 (5 bases). Germline assignment: CDR1 SGHAT and CDR2 FQDESV (reference sequence). The CDR3 covers 15 residues. The CDR3 protein is CAGSWSARENIEAFF. The DNA for the CDR3 is TGTGCCGGCAGCTGGTCGGCCAGGGAGAACATTGAAGCTTTCTTT.

The chain has TRBV28 and TRBJ1-1; D is unresolved. The ends were cut back, 3 bases at V and 5 bases at J, with 19 bases in the middle. This CDR3 has 16 amino acids. Germline-derived CDR1 and CDR2 are MDHEN and SYDVKM. The CDR3 sequence is CASSFVVTRDGTEAFF. The CDR3 DNA follows: TGTGCCAGCAGTTTCGTCGTGACACGGGATGGGACTGAAGCTTTCTTT. Drawing the rest from reference TRBV28 and TRBJ1-1, the complete variable domain is DVKVTQSSRYLVKRTGEKVFLECVQDMDHENMFWYRQDPGLGLRLIYFSYDVKMKEKGDIPEGYSVSREKKERFSLILESASTNQTSMYLCASSFVVTRDGTEAFFGQGTRLTVV.

Sample share makes this clonotype medium-sized. This chain links TRBV4-3 with TRBJ2-7; the D gene is possibly TRBD1 (6 bases). Germline V gene lookup returns CDR1 LGHNA and CDR2 YSLEER. V lost 0 bases and J lost 0, with 9 bases in between. The CDR3 consists of 15 residues. The CDR3 loop is CASSQDLTGSYEQYF. The CDR3 nucleotides read TGCGCCAGCAGCCAAGACCTGACAGGCTCCTACGAGCAGTACTTC.